Shown below are 22 T cell receptor beta chains from a single sample sequenced in a study of preoperative IRX-2 immunotherapy in early breast cancer. Sample treatment: preoperative locoregional IRX-2 cytokine immunotherapy. Produced via immunoSEQ multiplex PCR; TCRdb's table is partial and in-frame only. The table includes about 67,000 clones, roughly 95% detected once. This specimen was acquired from a patient treated with IRX-2 immunotherapy. These TCRs come from a human donor with breast cancer.

The chain has TRBV4-1 and TRBJ2-5, with D uncertain. In germline, CDR1 is MGHRA, CDR2 YSYEKL. V lost 5 bases, J lost 5 bases, and 15 bases lay in between. This CDR3 is built from 14 residues. In DNA form, the CDR3 reads TGCGCCAGCAGCTCATCGCAAACCCGGGAGACCCAGTACTTC. It is translated as CASSSSQTRETQYF.

The chain recombines TRBV28 with TRBJ2-1, with 11 bases matching TRBD2. The CDR3 spans 15 residues. Germline-derived CDR1 and CDR2 are MDHEN and SYDVKM. J was trimmed by 7 bases and V by 3 bases; bases with no gene match: 5. The CDR3 DNA is TGTGCCAGCAGTTTGGTTAGCGGGGGGGCGAATGAGCAGTTCTTC. Amino acid sequence: CASSLVSGGANEQFF.

The genes are TRBV29-1 and TRBJ2-7; 9 bases fit TRBD1. The ends lost 6 bases at V and 3 bases at J; junction bases unmatched: 9. Per germline, CDR1 SQVTM and CDR2 ANQGSEA. The CDR3 extends over 14 amino acids. CDR3 loop: CSVVAGQGGYEQYF. The CDR3 DNA reads TGCAGCGTAGTGGCGGGACAGGGAGGCTACGAGCAGTACTTC.

The chain links TRBV2 to TRBJ2-5; D unresolved. Deletions cut 4 bases from V and 5 bases from J, with 8 bases between. The germline CDR1 and CDR2 sequences are SNHLY and FYNNEI. The CDR3 length is 12 residues. This CDR3 is CASSVLRETQYF. The CDR3 DNA is TGTGCCAGCAGTGTCCTCCGGGAGACCCAGTACTTC.

The chain couples TRBV6-5 to TRBJ1-4; 7 bases are a match to TRBD1. The junction had 10 bases not matched to a gene; V was cut back by 5 bases and J by 10 bases. The CDR3 runs 14 residues. Germline values: CDR1 MNHEY, CDR2 SVGAGI. CDR3 in amino acids: CASSDTGESVKLFF. The CDR3 bases are TGTGCCAGCAGTGACACAGGGGAGAGCGTAAAACTGTTTTTT.

This clone was detected once. The chain has TRBV6-5 and TRBJ1-6, with unresolved D. CDR1 is MNHEY and CDR2 is SVGAGI in the germline V gene. CDR3 length equals 14 residues. The ends were cut back, 4 bases at V and 11 bases at J, with 15 bases in the middle. The CDR3 nucleotides are TGTGCCAGCAGTTTGGCTTTTATGGGGACACCCCTCCACTTT. Translating gives CASSLAFMGTPLHF.

The chain is built from TRBV28 and TRBJ1-6; no clear D. The V end was cut by 2 bases, the J end by 4 bases, with 15 bases between. The CDR3 extends over 17 amino acids. From germline, CDR1 is MDHEN and CDR2 SYDVKM. In DNA form, the CDR3 reads TGTGCCAGCAGTTTACCTGGGAGGGAGGCTTATAATTCACCCCTCCACTTT. Residues: CASSLPGREAYNSPLHF.

V is TRBV4-1 and J is TRBJ2-3, with no clear D. Per the germline V gene, CDR1 is MGHRA and CDR2 is YSYEKL. The CDR3 length is 20 residues. Deletions cut 1 base from V and 1 base from J, with 24 bases between. In DNA form, the CDR3 reads TGCGCCAGCAGCCAAGTCGGTTTTAGGCCACTGAGGACGGGCACAGATACGCAGTATTTT. Protein product: CASSQVGFRPLRTGTDTQYF.

Worth noting for this clone: The sample has other DNA sequences that encode this CDR3 too. V gene TRBV4-3 combines with J gene TRBJ2-4; 7 bases agree with TRBD2. This CDR3 region has 15 residues. Germline values: CDR1 LGHNA, CDR2 YSLEER. J gave up 8 bases and V 1 base, and 8 bases lay outside the gene matches. The CDR3 loop is CASSQGVAGRDIQYF. The CDR3 bases are TGCGCCAGCAGCCAAGGGGTAGCAGGGAGGGACATTCAGTACTTC.

This clone has only one observation. This rearrangement joins TRBV25-1 to TRBJ1-1; D gene uncertain. The germline V and J ends were trimmed by 3 bases and 5 bases, with 13 bases remaining between them. Per the germline V gene, CDR1 is MGHDK and CDR2 is SYGVNS. This CDR3 is 14 amino acids long. CDR3 in amino acids: CASSDWDPETEAFF. The CDR3 DNA reads TGTGCCAGCAGTGACTGGGATCCTGAAACTGAAGCTTTCTTT.

This sequence joins TRBV19 and TRBJ2-5, with TRBD2 identical over 13 bases. TRBJ2-7 matches the DNA end more closely, so the J call is doubtful. The V gene's germline CDR1 is LNHDA and CDR2 SQIVND (reference sequence). CDR3 length equals 15 residues. The CDR3 bases are TGTGCCAGTAGGGGACTAGCGGGGAGCTCCTACGAGCAGTACTTC. It translates to CASRGLAGSSYEQYF.

This clone occurred once. The rearrangement uses TRBV6-4 and TRBJ2-3, with 12 bases lining up with TRBD2. Losses at the gene ends were 6 bases for V and 3 bases for J; bases not matched to a gene: 7. The germline CDR1 and CDR2 sequences are MRHNA and SNTAGT. The CDR3 is made up of 16 amino acids. CDR3 bases: TGTGCCAGCAGCGAGACCGGGACTAGCGGGACAGATACGCAGTATTTT. It encodes CASSETGTSGTDTQYF.

This chain links TRBV5-1 with TRBJ2-1, with a tentative D call TRBD2 (5 bases). V was pared by 3 bases and J by 4 bases, with 14 bases between. Germline V gene data show CDR1 as SGHRS and CDR2 as YFSETQ. This CDR3 comprises 15 residues. The chain's CDR3 is CASSWMPGNYNEQFF. CDR3 in DNA: TGCGCCAGCAGCTGGATGCCCGGGAATTACAATGAGCAGTTCTTC.

The chain uses TRBV5-1 and TRBJ1-2, with 7 bases fitting TRBD1. V shed 1 base and J 8 bases; nucleotides not matched to a gene: 5. This CDR3 is built from 13 residues. Per the germline V gene, CDR1 is SGHRS and CDR2 is YFSETQ. This chain's CDR3 is CASSLPGQTGYTF. The CDR3 DNA is TGCGCCAGCAGCTTGCCGGGACAGACAGGCTACACCTTC.

The V gene is TRBV7-9, the J gene TRBJ2-1; D not certain. Trimming removed 2 bases at V and 7 bases at J, with 27 bases between. The CDR3 consists of 19 residues. Germline V CDR1 and CDR2: SEHNR, FQNEAQ (reference sequence). The CDR3 region has the DNA TGTGCCAGCAGCTTAAGGAGAACAAGTCCCAGGCCCCCACAAAATGAGCAGTTCTTC. It translates to CASSLRRTSPRPPQNEQFF.

The chain links TRBV5-5 to TRBJ2-7; a weak D match, TRBD2 (6 bases). The V end lost 1 base, the J end lost 4 bases, and 15 bases lay between the germline ends. The CDR3 extends over 15 amino acids. Germline-derived CDR1 and CDR2 are SGHKS and YYEKEE (reference sequence). The CDR3 DNA reads TGTGCCAGCAGCTTGATCGGGAGTGGGTGGTACGAGCAGTACTTC. This sequence encodes CASSLIGSGWYEQYF.

Only one count was recorded for this clone. The V and J genes are TRBV6-6 and TRBJ1-2; D is perhaps TRBD1 (5 bases). CDR1 is MNHNY, CDR2 SVGAGI, per germline (reference sequence). The germline V and J ends were trimmed by 7 bases and 1 base, with 19 bases remaining between them. The CDR3 covers 16 residues. The CDR3 spells CASTLQQAVINYGYTF. CDR3 sequence (DNA): TGTGCCAGCACCCTGCAACAGGCTGTAATTAACTATGGCTACACCTTC.

V usage is TRBV27 and J usage is TRBJ2-7; 7 bases line up with TRBD2. The CDR3 sequence is 15 residues long. With V trimmed by 6 bases and J by 2 bases, 10 bases remained unmatched. In germline, CDR1 is MNHEY, CDR2 SMNVEV (reference sequence). The CDR3 DNA reads TGTGCCAGCAGACCGTTCGGGGGGATACCCTACGAGCAGTACTTC. Its translation is CASRPFGGIPYEQYF.

This chain connects TRBV5-3 to TRBJ2-7, with 8 positions matching TRBD1. TRBV5-3 is placed among ORFs of uncertain function. CDR3 length: 14 residues. With 4 bases clipped from V and 3 bases from J, the junction kept 6 bases outside the gene matches. The CDR3 is CARSLDREYYEQYF. Written as DNA, the CDR3 is TGTGCCAGAAGCCTGGACAGGGAATACTACGAGCAGTACTTC.

This rearrangement joins TRBV5-4 to TRBJ2-2, with D maybe TRBD1 (5 bases). The germline CDR1 and CDR2 sequences are SGHNT and YYREEE (reference sequence). The CDR3 is made up of 12 amino acids. The CDR3 is CAATENTGELFF. CDR3 nucleotide sequence: TGTGCAGCGACAGAAAACACCGGGGAGCTGTTTTTT.

The chain has TRBV19 and TRBJ1-2; D might be TRBD1 (5 bases). Deletions cut 3 bases from V and 3 bases from J, with 11 bases between. The CDR3 runs 14 residues. The germline V gene encodes CDR1 LNHDA and CDR2 SQIVND (reference sequence). The chain's CDR3 is CASSIGGRDYGYTF. The CDR3 nucleotides are TGTGCCAGTAGTATTGGGGGACGGGACTATGGCTACACCTTC.

The rearrangement uses TRBV18 and TRBJ2-7; tentatively, D is TRBD2 (5 bases). The CDR3 totals 11 residues. Germline CDR1 reads KGHSH; CDR2 reads LQKENI. The V gene lost 6 bases and the J gene lost 7 bases, with 10 bases spanning the gap. In DNA, the CDR3 is TGTGCCAGCTCCCGGGGTGGGGAGCAGTACTTC. Translating it yields CASSRGGEQYF.